This is a list of T cell receptor beta chains from one sample in a study of T and B cells in COVID-19 patients. From the multiplex PCR reads, TCRdb called clonotypes with MiXCR, one entry per CDR3 protein. The sample holds 3,000 to 4,000 distinct CDR3 sequences, roughly 23% seen once. Sequencing input: blood. Source of these receptors: a human donor with active COVID-19. The CDR3 runs from the conserved cysteine through the conserved F or W. The order of the fields is V gene, J gene, CDR3 protein.

TRBV19	TRBJ1-6	CASSILRTGGSSPLHF
TRBV5-4	TRBJ2-1	CASSPTGLAYNEQFF
TRBV5-4	TRBJ2-7	CASSQGGTYYEQYF
TRBV29-1	TRBJ2-1	CSVGDRGGNQPQQFF
TRBV20-1	TRBJ2-1	CSAVDRGGSSNEQFF
TRBV6-4	TRBJ1-5	CASSDRASGPQHF
TRBV6-2/TRBV6-3	TRBJ1-2	CASSSFNRGYVYTF
TRBV28	TRBJ1-1	CATFASRGRTEAFF
TRBV27	TRBJ2-7	CASSFSPGQGAYEQYF
TRBV5-4	TRBJ2-1	CASSPWMAIRSYNEQFF
TRBV7-9	TRBJ1-1	CASSLVQGKEAFF
TRBV27	TRBJ1-1	CASRSIQGGKNTEAFF
TRBV7-9	TRBJ1-4	CASSLAGAATNEKLFF
TRBV6-2/TRBV6-3	TRBJ2-2	CASSSYTGELFF
TRBV10-3	TRBJ2-7	CAISGLAGVRRVYEQYF
TRBV19	TRBJ1-5	CASTRDNRGDQPQHF
TRBV5-1	TRBJ2-1	CASSLRTNYNEQFF
TRBV4-1	TRBJ2-2	CASSLSIFGELFF
TRBV29-1	TRBJ1-1	CSVRGRQAHTEAFF
TRBV5-1	TRBJ1-1	CASSLEVAENTEAFF
TRBV18	TRBJ2-3	CASSPPGQTSGDTQYF
TRBV6-1	TRBJ2-4	CASDRGQAKNIQYF
TRBV12-3/TRBV12-4	TRBJ2-7	CASTPTSGRGNEQYF
TRBV7-2	TRBJ1-3	CASSRGSSSGNTIYF
TRBV27	TRBJ1-2	CASSLWTDHRDGYTF
TRBV28	TRBJ1-5	CASSHPTGYNQPQHF
TRBV11-1	TRBJ2-5	CASSWRGPGETQYF
TRBV6-5	TRBJ2-2	CASSRQSGTYTGELFF
TRBV11-1	TRBJ2-1	CASSFGTGEANEQFF
TRBV6-5	TRBJ2-2	CASSHSGWGLPGELFF
TRBV4-3	TRBJ2-3	CASSSGSGATQYF
TRBV11-2	TRBJ2-3	CASSLAGGDTQYF
TRBV5-1	TRBJ2-2	CASSPSGMGTGELFF
TRBV20-1	TRBJ2-1	CSARPSSGRYNEQFF
TRBV5-6	TRBJ1-5	CASSLTGDGGNQPQHF
TRBV27	TRBJ2-3	CASSLTDTDTQYF
TRBV30	TRBJ1-2	CAWSFRDYGYTF
TRBV6-5	TRBJ2-3	CASSSGDTDTQYF
TRBV19	TRBJ2-7	CASSPGGTESYEQYF
TRBV5-6	TRBJ1-6	CASSFSVQGPLHF
TRBV18	TRBJ2-5	CASSYSTGDGWATQYF
TRBV11-2	TRBJ2-1	CASSSFRGPTYNEQFF
TRBV7-9	TRBJ2-5	CASIGRRETQYF